Shown below are 31 T cell receptor beta chains from a single sample sequenced in a study of PD-1 blockade in classical Hodgkin lymphoma. Sequencing was performed with immunoSEQ multiplex PCR; in TCRdb, only in-frame clones are kept and a portion is missing. The table includes about 7,100 clones, more than 60% detected once. The sample's time point: newly diagnosed, previously untreated cHL patient sample. Material: peripheral blood mononuclear cells (PBMCs). These receptors all stem from a human donor with classical Hodgkin lymphoma.

The CDR3 DNA follows: TGTGCCAGCAGTTACCAGGGACAGTCGCGCGAGCAGTACTTC. Translating it yields CASSYQGQSREQYF. The genes are TRBV6-6 and TRBJ2-7; 7 bases fit TRBD1. This CDR3 spans 14 amino acids. V dropped 2 bases and J dropped 6; count of bases not matched to a gene: 7. The V gene's germline CDR1 is MNHNY and CDR2 SVGAGI (reference sequence).

V gene TRBV9 combines with J gene TRBJ1-2; 7 bases line up with TRBD1. Germline CDR1 reads SGDLS; CDR2 reads YYNGEE. Trimming at V came to 6 bases and at J to 6 bases, leaving 14 bases not matched to a gene. The length of the CDR3 is 15 residues. DNA of the CDR3: TGTGCCAGCACCCCACAGACAGGGCCGCTTAATGGCTACACCTTC. As protein: CASTPQTGPLNGYTF.

The V and J genes are TRBV5-4 and TRBJ2-1; either TRBD1 or TRBD2 may fit D (5 bases each). CDR1 is SGHNT and CDR2 is YYREEE in the germline V gene (reference sequence). The CDR3 has 11 amino acids. Trimming took off 6 bases at V and 9 bases at J, with 10 bases between the two ends. The CDR3 DNA reads as TGTGCCAGCACTGAGGGACGTGAGCAGTTCTTC. It specifies CASTEGREQFF.

This clone has only one observation. In DNA, the CDR3 is TGCGCCAGCAGCTTAGGGGGGAACACTGAAGCTTTCTTT. This sequence encodes CASSLGGNTEAFF. The chain links TRBV5-1 to TRBJ1-1; the D gene is possibly TRBD1 (6 bases). V lost 2 bases and J lost 1, with 6 bases in between. Looked up from germline, CDR1 is SGHRS and CDR2 is YFSETQ. CDR3 length: 13 residues.

The chain joins TRBV2 to TRBJ2-5; TRBD1 aligns across 7 bases. V shed 7 bases, J shed 0 bases, and the junction held 5 bases outside the gene matches. CDR1 SNHLY and CDR2 FYNNEI come from the germline V gene. The CDR3 has 14 residues. DNA of the CDR3: TGTGCCAGCAAGGGCCAGGGGGACCAAGAGACCCAGTACTTC. Protein: CASKGQGDQETQYF.

The chain carries TRBV18 and TRBJ2-7; D ambiguous. Germline lookup yields CDR1 KGHSH and CDR2 LQKENI. The CDR3 runs to 14 residues. The germline V and J ends were trimmed by 2 bases and 6 bases, with 14 bases remaining between them. CDR3 residues: CASSPGIRGREQYF. The CDR3 DNA reads TGTGCCAGCTCACCAGGGATCCGAGGTCGCGAGCAGTACTTC.

This sequence joins TRBV6-5 and TRBJ2-4; 10 positions agree with TRBD1. The V gene end was trimmed by 8 bases and the J gene end by 5 bases; junction bases not matched to a gene: 0. Germline CDR1 reads MNHEY; CDR2 reads SVGAGI. The CDR3 length is 12 residues. The CDR3 nucleotides are TGTGCCAGCGGGACAGGGGAAAACATTCAGTACTTC. This codes for CASGTGENIQYF.

The chain couples TRBV18 to TRBJ1-2; weak D call: TRBD1 (6 bases). The CDR3 totals 14 residues. Germline V CDR1 and CDR2: KGHSH, LQKENI. Trimming left V 2 bases short and J 4 bases short, with 11 bases between. In DNA, the CDR3 is TGTGCCAGCTCACCATCGGGAGGGGGCTATGGCTACACCTTC. The encoded protein is CASSPSGGGYGYTF.

In this sample, this clone turned up a few times. The rearrangement uses TRBV2 and TRBJ2-1, with D possibly TRBD1 on 7 matching bases. The CDR3 is 13 amino acids. From germline, CDR1 is SNHLY and CDR2 FYNNEI. The V gene lost 7 bases and the J gene lost 4 bases, with 11 bases spanning the gap. The CDR3 loop reads CASTGDSYNEQFF. CDR3 nucleotide sequence: TGTGCCAGCACGGGGGACAGTTACAATGAGCAGTTCTTC.

For the CDR3, the DNA is TGTGCCAGCAGCTTAGACAGCAATGAGCAGTTCTTC. The encoded protein is CASSLDSNEQFF. The chain combines TRBV7-9 with TRBJ2-1; D is undetermined. Per the germline V gene, CDR1 is SEHNR and CDR2 is FQNEAQ (reference sequence). Trimming shortened V by 1 base and J by 6 bases, and 4 bases separated the two germline ends. This CDR3 has 12 amino acids.

J is TRBJ2-1 and V is TRBV7-9; maybe TRBD1 (6 bases). V gave up 4 bases and J gave up 8 bases, with 15 bases separating them. Germline lookup yields CDR1 SEHNR and CDR2 FQNEAQ (reference sequence). This CDR3 has 14 amino acids. In DNA form, the CDR3 reads TGTGCCAGCAGCTCCACACAGGGTCCGGATGAGCAGTTCTTC. Translating gives CASSSTQGPDEQFF.

This chain joins TRBV5-6 and TRBJ1-6; D gene uncertain. The V end was cut by 7 bases, the J end by 5 bases, with 13 bases between. Looked up from germline, CDR1 is SGHDT and CDR2 is YYEEEE. This CDR3 is built from 14 residues. CDR3 region: CASDQAHDNSPLHF. The CDR3 nucleotides are TGTGCCAGCGATCAAGCCCATGATAATTCACCCCTCCACTTT.

The CDR3 DNA sequence: TGCAGCGTCCGAACGGGGACTAGCGGGAGGGCCTACGAGCAGTACTTC. Its translation is CSVRTGTSGRAYEQYF. This chain connects TRBV29-1 to TRBJ2-7; 16 bases fit TRBD2. V was pared by 6 bases and J by 2 bases, with 7 bases of the junction left unmatched. The CDR3 consists of 16 residues. The germline V gene has CDR1 SQVTM and CDR2 ANQGSEA.

This clone was found a few times. The chain links TRBV21-1 to TRBJ1-5. TRBV21-1 is deemed a pseudogene. The length of the CDR3 is 12 residues. The CDR3 here is CASSPEEQPQHF. The CDR3 nucleotides read TGTGCCAGCAGCCCCGAGGAACAGCCCCAGCATTTT.

CDR3 region: CASSPNGYEQYF. The CDR3 coding sequence is TGTGCCAGCAGTCCTAACGGCTACGAGCAGTACTTC. The rearrangement links TRBV6-1 to TRBJ2-7; D ambiguous. CDR3 length equals 12 residues. CDR1 and CDR2 (germline): MNHNS, SASEGT. V lost 5 bases and J lost 3, with 8 bases in between.

The chain carries TRBV10-1 and TRBJ2-3; 9 bases map to TRBD2. Germline CDR1 and CDR2: WNHNN and SYGVQD (reference sequence). V lost 6 bases and J lost 3; bases outside the gene matches: 4. This CDR3 has 14 amino acids. The CDR3 protein is CASSRTSETDTQYF. Here the CDR3 DNA reads TGCGCCAGCAGCCGGACTAGCGAGACAGATACGCAGTATTTT.

This chain joins TRBV7-9 and TRBJ1-1; D is unclear. The length of the CDR3 is 16 residues. The V end lost 1 base, the J end lost 7 bases, and 19 bases lay between the germline ends. The germline V gene encodes CDR1 SEHNR and CDR2 FQNEAQ (reference sequence). Written as DNA, the CDR3 is TGTGCCAGCAGCTTAGGAAATATCGGTGGTTGGGATGAAGCTTTCTTT. Translated: CASSLGNIGGWDEAFF.

This chain uses TRBV11-2 with TRBJ2-1; a possible D gene is TRBD2 (6 bases). The germline CDR1 and CDR2 sequences are SGHAT and FQNNGV. This CDR3 has 15 residues. V was clipped by 4 bases and J by 7 bases, with 17 bases between them. CDR3 bases: TGTGCCAGCAGCTCTACCGGGACTGTCGGAAATGAGCAGTTCTTC. Protein product: CASSSTGTVGNEQFF.

V is TRBV5-1 and J is TRBJ1-2; tentatively, D is TRBD1 (6 bases). Germline V gene data show CDR1 as SGHRS and CDR2 as YFSETQ. The CDR3 covers 13 residues. With 4 bases removed from V and 8 bases from J, the gap between germline ends came to 15 bases. CDR3 in DNA: TGCGCCAGCAGCAGGGAGGGGGTTCAAGGCTACACCTTC. Its protein is CASSREGVQGYTF.

This clone was found once. The V and J genes are TRBV19 and TRBJ1-6; 9 bases are a match to TRBD1. Germline V gene sequence: CDR1 LNHDA, CDR2 SQIVND (reference sequence). The junction had 4 bases not matched to a gene; V was cut back by 8 bases and J by 8 bases. This CDR3 is built from 13 residues. DNA of the CDR3: TGTGCCAGTGCCGACAGGGGGTATTCACCCCTCCACTTT. Translation: CASADRGYSPLHF. Full variable domain (rest looked up from reference TRBV19 and TRBJ1-6): DGGITQSPKYLFRKEGQNVTLSCEQNLNHDAMYWYRQDPGQGLRLIYYSQIVNDFQKGDIAEGYSVSREKKESFPLTVTSAQKNPTAFYLCASADRGYSPLHFGNGTRLTVT.

The sample holds a few counts of this clone. The chain recombines TRBV18 with TRBJ1-4; D may be TRBD1 (6 bases). Trimming cost V 3 bases and J 8 bases, with 13 bases left between them. The CDR3 is made up of 14 amino acids. Germline CDR1 reads KGHSH; CDR2 reads LQKENI. The chain's CDR3 is CASSPDSYSEKLFF. Here the CDR3 DNA reads TGTGCCAGCTCACCGGACAGTTACAGCGAAAAACTGTTTTTT.

The V call is TRBV18, the J call TRBJ2-7; 7 bases line up with TRBD1. The germline gives CDR1 KGHSH, CDR2 LQKENI. V dropped 6 bases and J dropped 2; count of bases not matched to a gene: 7. There are 14 residues in the CDR3. CDR3 sequence: CASSLGDRTYEQYF. CDR3 DNA: TGTGCCAGCTCCCTAGGGGACAGAACCTACGAGCAGTACTTC. The whole variable domain, filled in from reference TRBV18 and TRBJ2-7, reads NAGVMQNPRHLVRRRGQEARLRCSPMKGHSHVYWYRQLPEEGLKFMVYLQKENIIDESGMPKERFSAEFPKEGPSILRIQQVVRGDSAAYFCASSLGDRTYEQYFGPGTRLTVT.

The chain is built from TRBV5-4 and TRBJ2-3, with 10 bases that match TRBD2. CDR3 length: 15 amino acids. Germline V gives CDR1 SGHNT, CDR2 YYREEE (reference sequence). V lost 2 bases, J lost 5 bases, and 5 bases stayed unmatched. For the CDR3, the DNA is TGTGCCAGCAGCTTAGCGGGAGGGCCCAGAGATACGCAGTATTTT. Protein: CASSLAGGPRDTQYF.

The J gene is TRBJ2-7, the V gene TRBV6-1; 12 bases fit TRBD2. This CDR3 has 14 amino acids. From germline, CDR1 is MNHNS and CDR2 SASEGT. The V and J ends lost 8 bases and 6 bases, in that order; junction bases with no gene match: 8. The CDR3 loop reads CASCWELAGGEQYF. The DNA for the CDR3 is TGTGCCAGCTGCTGGGAACTAGCGGGAGGCGAGCAGTACTTC.

The chain combines TRBV5-1 with TRBJ2-2, with D unresolved. Per the germline V gene, CDR1 is SGHRS and CDR2 is YFSETQ. The CDR3 runs 14 residues. Trimming removed 4 bases from V and 4 bases from J, with 11 bases in between. The CDR3 DNA reads as TGCGCCAGCAGCGAGGAAGGGTCCACCGGGGAGCTGTTTTTT. Its translation is CASSEEGSTGELFF. Complete variable domain (other parts from reference TRBV5-1 and TRBJ2-2): KAGVTQTPRYLIKTRGQQVTLSCSPISGHRSVSWYQQTPGQGLQFLFEYFSETQRNKGNFPGRFSGRQFSNSRSEMNVSTLELGDSALYLCASSEEGSTGELFFGEGSRLTVL.

This clone has a single count. Different DNA sequences within this sample yield the same CDR3. The chain has TRBV7-9 and TRBJ2-5; D call uncertain. The CDR3 runs 12 residues. Trimming removed 5 bases from V and 5 bases from J, with 9 bases in between. Germline V gene data show CDR1 as SEHNR and CDR2 as FQNEAQ (reference sequence). The CDR3 spells CASSLQSETQYF. DNA for the CDR3: TGTGCCAGCAGCCTCCAATCGGAGACCCAGTACTTC.

By its share, this clone is large. The CDR3 coding sequence is TGCAGCGTTGGTCAAAAACGGGGCCAAACGAACACCGGGGAGCTGTTTTTT. Its protein product is CSVGQKRGQTNTGELFF. V is TRBV29-1 and J is TRBJ2-2; either TRBD1 or TRBD2 may supply D (5 bases each). Deletions cut 4 bases from V and 0 bases from J, with 18 bases between. CDR1 is SQVTM, CDR2 ANQGSEA, per germline. CDR3 size: 17 residues.

This clone was seen a handful of times. The chain recombines TRBV15 with TRBJ2-1, with a tentative D call TRBD2 (7 bases). The CDR3 spans 15 residues. Per germline, CDR1 LNHNV and CDR2 YYDKDF (reference sequence). V lost 0 bases and J lost 10, with 16 bases in between. The DNA of the CDR3 is TGTGCCACCAGCAGAGATTTCGGGGGGCCGGGCGAGCAGTTCTTC. Protein product: CATSRDFGGPGEQFF.

The CDR3 loop reads CASRETGGSYEQYF. The CDR3 bases are TGTGCCAGCAGGGAGACAGGAGGGTCCTACGAGCAGTACTTC. This chain links TRBV2 with TRBJ2-7; D possibly uses TRBD1 or TRBD2 (6 bases each). Deletions cut 6 bases from V and 1 base from J, with 13 bases between. Germline values: CDR1 SNHLY, CDR2 FYNNEI. The CDR3 covers 14 residues.

The chain combines TRBV5-5 with TRBJ2-5; D is tentatively TRBD1 or TRBD2 (5 bases each). V was cut by 4 bases and J by 5 bases, with 12 bases left in between. In germline, CDR1 is SGHKS, CDR2 YYEKEE (reference sequence). The CDR3 is 13 residues long. CDR3 amino acids: CASSREGPETQYF. The DNA for the CDR3 is TGTGCCAGCAGCCGAGAGGGGCCGGAGACCCAGTACTTC. Drawing the rest from reference TRBV5-5 and TRBJ2-5, the complete variable domain is DAGVTQSPTHLIKTRGQQVTLRCSPISGHKSVSWYQQVLGQGPQFIFQYYEKEERGRGNFPDRFSARQFPNYSSELNVNALLLGDSALYLCASSREGPETQYFGPGTRLLVL.

In its sample, this clone was seen once. CDR3 in amino acids: CASSLKNSFYGYTF. The CDR3 region has the DNA TGTGCCAGCAGCTTGAAAAACTCGTTCTATGGCTACACCTTC. V usage is TRBV7-9 and J usage is TRBJ1-2; D remains unclear. V lost 3 bases and J 4 bases, leaving 12 bases between the germline ends. Germline assignment: CDR1 SEHNR and CDR2 FQNEAQ (reference sequence). CDR3 size: 14 residues.